One sample yielded the 18 T cell receptor beta chains listed below, sequenced in a study of cytomegalovirus exposure and HLA in healthy donors. The PCR contained 60 Vbeta and 13 Jbeta primers. The data were produced by immunoSEQ multiplex PCR, yet TCRdb's version contains in-frame clones alone and is incomplete. The table lists approximately 150,000 clones, roughly 80% of them singletons, with around 4.5% in the top ten. Sequenced input: PBMCs. Receptors were obtained from a woman aged 35 to 49 in good health and CMV-seropositive.

The V gene is TRBV11-2, the J gene TRBJ1-1; 7 bases are shared with TRBD1. The CDR3 totals 13 residues. Unmatched junction bases numbered 2, after V lost 2 bases and J lost 5 bases. Germline V gives CDR1 SGHAT, CDR2 FQNNGV. This CDR3 reads CASSLRGLTEAFF. CDR3 bases: TGTGCCAGCAGCTTAAGGGGGCTTACTGAAGCTTTCTTT.

V and J are TRBV28 and TRBJ2-7, with D perhaps TRBD2 (7 bases). V lost 5 bases, J lost 3 bases, and 14 bases lay in between. The CDR3 has 14 amino acids. The germline CDR1 and CDR2 sequences are MDHEN and SYDVKM. The CDR3 DNA sequence: TGTGCCAGCAGTGAGGGGGGGATCGGCTACGAGCAGTACTTC. Translation: CASSEGGIGYEQYF.

This clone was counted between two and nine times. This chain connects TRBV7-2 to TRBJ2-3, with D unclear. The germline gives CDR1 SGHTA, CDR2 FQGNSA. CDR3 size: 14 residues. Between the trimmed V and J ends, which lost 1 base and 8 bases, there was a span of 13 bases. CDR3 coding DNA: TGTGCCAGCAGCTTAGATCCGACCTCGGGTACGCAGTATTTT. Protein sequence: CASSLDPTSGTQYF.

The chain employs TRBV7-2 and TRBJ2-2, with 7 nucleotides matching TRBD2. The germline gives CDR1 SGHTA, CDR2 FQGNSA. This CDR3 has 17 amino acids. V lost 1 base to trimming and J lost 2 bases; unmatched junction nucleotides: 7. As DNA, the CDR3 is TGTGCCAGCAGCTTAGGAAGGCTAGCGGACAACACCGGGGAGCTGTTTTTT. This sequence encodes CASSLGRLADNTGELFF.

This clone is a singleton in its sample. The V call is TRBV5-6, the J call TRBJ2-7; TRBD2 is a possible D gene (6 bases). The CDR3 loop spans 14 amino acids. Germline V gene sequence: CDR1 SGHDT, CDR2 YYEEEE. The V gene lost 2 bases and the J gene lost 2 bases, with 11 bases spanning the gap. The CDR3 DNA reads TGTGCCAGCAGCTTATGGGGGGAACCCTACGAGCAGTACTTC. Its protein is CASSLWGEPYEQYF.

Concerning this clone itself: The sample contains more than one DNA sequence encoding this CDR3. The gene calls are TRBV7-2 and TRBJ1-2; weak D call: TRBD1 (5 bases). The germline V gene encodes CDR1 SGHTA and CDR2 FQGNSA. CDR3 length: 14 residues. V was cut by 1 base and J by 2 bases, with 8 bases left in between. The CDR3 is CASSLGGLNYGYTF. CDR3 nucleotide sequence: TGTGCCAGCAGCTTAGGGGGACTCAACTATGGCTACACCTTC.

The chain couples TRBV5-1 to TRBJ2-1; no reliable D call. V was cut by 2 bases and J by 3 bases, with 6 bases left in between. CDR3 length: 13 residues. Per germline, CDR1 SGHRS and CDR2 YFSETQ. CDR3 sequence reads: CASSFNNYNEQFF. The CDR3 region has the DNA TGCGCCAGCAGCTTCAACAACTACAATGAGCAGTTCTTC.

This chain's CDR3 is CASSLPLTANANTGELFF. The CDR3 DNA reads as TGTGCCAGCAGTCTACCCCTAACCGCTAACGCGAACACCGGGGAGCTGTTTTTT. This chain joins TRBV27 and TRBJ2-2; D not resolved. This CDR3 has 18 residues. Per the germline V gene, CDR1 is MNHEY and CDR2 is SMNVEV (reference sequence). Trimming stripped 5 bases from V and 0 bases from J, with 19 bases between.

This chain joins TRBV5-6 and TRBJ2-7; tentative D call: TRBD2 (5 bases). Between the trimmed V and J ends, which lost 6 bases and 3 bases, there was a span of 13 bases. This CDR3 is 13 amino acids long. Germline assignment: CDR1 SGHDT and CDR2 YYEEEE. CDR3 protein: CASTLGSYYEQYF. The CDR3 DNA reads TGTGCCAGCACGCTAGGGAGTTACTACGAGCAGTACTTC.

This clone was counted a single time. The chain combines TRBV28 with TRBJ2-3; 7 nucleotides line up with TRBD1. V shed 6 bases, J shed 14 bases, and the junction held 11 bases outside the gene matches. The CDR3 has 12 residues. Germline CDR1 and CDR2: MDHEN and SYDVKM. The CDR3 sequence is CASSPGQVQWYF. The CDR3 DNA reads as TGTGCCAGCAGCCCCGGACAGGTTCAATGGTATTTT.

This clone was recorded once. In DNA form, the CDR3 reads TGTGCCAGTAGTATGACAGGGCGGGGGGGCACTGAAGCTTTCTTT. The encoded protein is CASSMTGRGGTEAFF. The V gene is TRBV19, the J gene TRBJ1-1, with 7 bases aligning to TRBD1. Germline CDR1 is LNHDA and CDR2 is SQIVND (reference sequence). V lost 3 bases, J lost 4 bases, and 8 bases stayed unmatched. The CDR3 spans 15 residues.

V and J are TRBV18 and TRBJ1-1, with 9 bases that match TRBD1. V dropped 5 bases and J dropped 8; count of bases not matched to a gene: 18. Germline-derived CDR1 and CDR2 are KGHSH and LQKENI. This CDR3 spans 17 amino acids. DNA for the CDR3: TGTGCCAGCTCATTCCCCGGAGGACAGGGGACGAGGGGAGAAGCTTTCTTT. Its protein product is CASSFPGGQGTRGEAFF.

CDR3 bases: TGTGCCAGCAGTTTCGGGGGGCGGACTGAAGCTTTCTTT. This codes for CASSFGGRTEAFF. This sequence joins TRBV28 and TRBJ1-1; weak D call: TRBD1 (6 bases). Germline V gene data show CDR1 as MDHEN and CDR2 as SYDVKM. The CDR3 covers 13 residues. V lost 3 bases, J lost 5 bases, and 10 bases lay in between.

J is TRBJ1-1 and V is TRBV5-1; D may be TRBD1 (6 bases). V was shortened by 4 bases and J by 2 bases, with 12 bases between the two germline ends. CDR1 and CDR2 from the germline V gene are SGHRS and YFSETQ. The CDR3 runs 14 residues. DNA of the CDR3: TGCGCCAGCAGCCTCCAGGGGCGAAACACTGAAGCTTTCTTT. Translated, it gives CASSLQGRNTEAFF.

The gene calls are TRBV7-9 and TRBJ2-3, with TRBD2 as a possible D gene (6 bases). Per germline, CDR1 SEHNR and CDR2 FQNEAQ (reference sequence). Trimming took off 7 bases at V and 5 bases at J, with 13 bases between the two ends. There are 13 residues in the CDR3. The CDR3 sequence is CASMTGEVDTQYF. The CDR3 region has the DNA TGTGCCAGCATGACGGGAGAGGTAGATACGCAGTATTTT.

The chain joins TRBV7-9 to TRBJ2-3; 11 bases line up with TRBD2. The CDR3 has 18 amino acids. Germline V gene lookup returns CDR1 SEHNR and CDR2 FQNEAQ (reference sequence). V lost 5 bases and J lost 2; bases outside the gene matches: 12. This CDR3 reads CASSRGSSGRPPTDTQYF. CDR3 DNA: TGTGCCAGCAGCCGAGGATCTAGCGGGAGGCCACCCACAGATACGCAGTATTTT.

This clone was recorded a few times. The chain combines TRBV19 with TRBJ1-5; TRBD1 aligns across 8 bases. Germline assignment: CDR1 LNHDA and CDR2 SQIVND (reference sequence). Trimming cost V 1 base and J 5 bases; bases outside gene matches: 4. The CDR3 totals 15 residues. CDR3 sequence: CASSIGAGGDQPQHF. In nucleotides, the CDR3 is TGTGCCAGTAGTATAGGGGCAGGGGGCGATCAGCCCCAGCATTTT.

The chain is built from TRBV5-5 and TRBJ2-3; perhaps TRBD2 as D (6 bases). Per germline, CDR1 SGHKS and CDR2 YYEKEE (reference sequence). This CDR3 has 16 amino acids. The ends were cut back, 2 bases at V and 0 bases at J, with 13 bases in the middle. The CDR3: CASSLGAGSSTDTQYF. The CDR3 region has the DNA TGTGCCAGCAGCTTAGGGGCGGGGTCTAGCACAGATACGCAGTATTTT.